A selection of T cell receptor beta chains follows, all from one sample in a study of OX40 agonist ivuxolimab in advanced cancers. Assay: immunoSEQ multiplex PCR; the TCRdb copy retains only in-frame clones and omits some. The sample includes 55,000 to 75,000 clones, about nine tenths of them seen just once. Sequencing used CD4+ or CD8+ T cells sorted from blood, obtained in a trial of the OX40 agonist ivuxolimab. The receptors come from an adult with an advanced solid tumor such as melanoma, head and neck, liver or kidney cancer. CDR3s include the opening cysteine and the closing phenylalanine or tryptophan. Rows may omit the clone size; those that give it use once, few, many or a size class.

v_call clone_size cdr3_aa
TRBV30 . CAGARGATDTQYF
TRBV11-3 once CASSTSSGPLGTQYF
TRBV6-6 once CASSYSGTSNYEQYF
TRBV18 . CASSPRLAGNTGELFF
TRBV19 . CASSRDRGQDTQYF
TRBV28 once CASSFMGAGNTEAFF
TRBV5-8 . CASSRTGTPNQPQHF
TRBV6-1 . CASSESRYGYTF
TRBV19 . CASRGQVRNQPQHF
TRBV27 . CASSLRDNSNQPQHF
TRBV18 once CASSPEYRIGYTF
TRBV19 few CASSRQTNQPQHF
TRBV28 . CASSLGGGISSYGYTF
TRBV18 . CASSPPAGTQVKDGYTF
TRBV7-3 . CASSLIGGVGYEQYF
TRBV2 . CASSERAGGGQPQHF
TRBV19 . CASTIGGSNQPQHF